The clone carrying this T cell receptor (beta chain) appeared a single time. Sequencing was performed with immunoSEQ multiplex PCR; in TCRdb, only in-frame clones are kept and a portion is missing. Of roughly 400,000 clones listed, 90% are singletons. This sample stems from a study of Ad26.COV2.S vaccination and SARS-CoV-2 variants. The treatment: approximately 18 received Ad26.COV2.S at low or high dose, single or two shots; about five received placebo; per-sample allocation not given. All samples were drawn on day 63, counting from the first vaccine or placebo injection. The length of the CDR3 is 15 residues. Deletions cut 4 bases from V and 1 base from J, with 11 bases between. The germline gives CDR1 MNHEY, CDR2 SMNVEV (reference sequence).

The clonotype was recovered from a person aged 18-65 years who received the Ad26.COV2.S COVID-19 vaccine or a placebo. The rearrangement links TRBV27 to TRBJ2-1; D is uncertain. The source material was peripheral blood, sampled in a trial of Ad26.COV2.S vaccine versus placebo. CDR3 sequence (DNA): TGTGCCAGCAGTTCTCTTGAAGGATCCTACAATGAGCAGTTCTTC. This encodes CASSSLEGSYNEQFF.